This T cell receptor beta chain comes out of a study of T cell repertoires in cytomegalovirus infection. Study overall: The public TCR beta signatures pointed to both CMV infection and matching HLA type.

Study-level results: Of the TCR beta families, the public ones yielded a cumulative frequency that identified carriers of CMV plus the relevant HLA. Ex vivo responses were dominated by HLA-C-restricted CMV-specific TCR beta clonotypes.

In TCRdb, the reads were re-called with MiXCR into one record per CDR3 protein. The repertoire includes fewer than 550,000 distinct CDR3 sequences, approximately 26% of them detected once, and roughly an eighth sits in the top ten. This clonotype turned up a few times. Its antigen is unidentified. Germline V gene lookup returns CDR1 MNHEY and CDR2 SMNVEV (reference sequence). The CDR3 runs to 19 residues. V was cut by 5 bases and J by 4 bases, with 24 bases left in between. Material for sequencing was PBMCs. This TCR derives from a human donor in good health (CMV status not recorded). Some clones in this sample may be carry-over from other donors' samples. The rearrangement joins TRBV27 to TRBJ1-6; a weak D match, TRBD1 (6 bases). The CDR3 DNA reads TGTGCCAGCAGTCCACTAGTACAGGGCAGCGTCCGTTATAATTCACCCCTCCACTTT. Translating it yields CASSPLVQGSVRYNSPLHF.